Shown below are 16 T cell receptor beta chains from a single sample sequenced in a study of spatial heterogeneity in lung cancer. TCRdb re-called the 5' RACE reads through MiXCR, storing one row per CDR3 protein. Seen here are 95,000 or so distinct CDR3 sequences, over 8.5% observed once, and the top ten hold 6.9%. Time point described: sample taken at primary tumor resection. Unsorted whole RNA samples from tumor, nontumor lung or frozen PBMC were sequenced. This specimen consisted of PBMCs, obtained at surgery. The receptors originated from a male donor with early-stage non-small cell lung cancer.

This clonotype showed up many times. The chain uses TRBV20-1 and TRBJ1-1, with TRBD1 matching over 8 bases. This CDR3 contains 14 residues. Germline V CDR1 and CDR2: DFQATT, SNEGSKA (reference sequence). In DNA, the CDR3 is TGCAGCGTCGACAGGGGCCTCATGAACACTGAAGCTTTCTTT. Encoded protein: CSVDRGLMNTEAFF.

This clonotype was counted only a few times. This chain links TRBV29-1 with TRBJ2-1; D may match TRBD1 or TRBD2 (5 bases each). Per the germline V gene, CDR1 is SQVTM and CDR2 is ANQGSEA. CDR3 length: 12 amino acids. V was clipped by 6 bases and J by 7 bases, with 13 bases between them. The CDR3 sequence: CSVNQGVNEQFF. In DNA, the CDR3 is TGCAGCGTAAATCAGGGAGTGAATGAGCAGTTCTTC.

The sample holds a few counts of this clonotype. The germline gene is not matched at one end of the junction; a read error may be the cause. This chain joins TRBV9 and TRBJ2-5; no reliable D call. The CDR3 consists of 13 residues. Germline CDR1 SGDLS, CDR2 YYNGEE. The CDR3 sequence: CASSAGLLETQYF. The CDR3 DNA sequence: TGTGCCAGCAGCGCCGGGCTCCTGGAGACCCAGTATTTC.

The rearrangement joins TRBV5-5 to TRBJ1-1, with 8 positions matching TRBD1. The CDR3 totals 15 residues. Looked up from germline, CDR1 is SGHKS and CDR2 is YYEKEE (reference sequence). Unmatched junction bases numbered 6, after V lost 5 bases and J lost 0 bases. In DNA form, the CDR3 reads TGTGCCAGCAGAAGGACAGGGAGCATGAACACTGAAGCTTTCTTT. The encoded protein is CASRRTGSMNTEAFF.

This chain connects TRBV3-1 to TRBJ2-2, with 8 bases identical to TRBD1. Per the germline V gene, CDR1 is LGHDT and CDR2 is YNNKEL (reference sequence). CDR3 size: 15 residues. J gave up 2 bases and V 6 bases, and 5 bases lay outside the gene matches. The CDR3 is CASSLQGGNTGELFF. Here the CDR3 DNA reads TGTGCCAGCAGTTTACAGGGGGGAAACACCGGGGAGCTGTTTTTT. The full variable domain, rest sourced from reference TRBV3-1 and TRBJ2-2, is DTAVSQTPKYLVTQMGNDKSIKCEQNLGHDTMYWYKQDSKKFLKIMFSYNNKELIINETVPNRFSPKSPDKAHLNLHINSLELGDSAVYFCASSLQGGNTGELFFGEGSRLTVL.

J is TRBJ2-1 and V is TRBV11-2, with D tentatively TRBD2 (6 bases). Trimming stripped 1 base from V and 8 bases from J, with 15 bases between. CDR3 length: 15 residues. Germline CDR1 reads SGHAT; CDR2 reads FQNNGV. CDR3: CASSLAPTSNHEQFF. The CDR3 nucleotides are TGTGCCAGCAGCTTAGCCCCAACTAGCAACCATGAGCAGTTCTTC.

This clonotype was recorded many times. The chain links TRBV9 to TRBJ2-7, with TRBD2 matching 10 bases. The trim removed 6 bases at V and 2 bases at J, leaving 8 bases unmatched. Germline assignment: CDR1 SGDLS and CDR2 YYNGEE. CDR3 length equals 15 residues. The CDR3 DNA sequence: TGTGCCAGCAATCCTAGCGGGAGCCTGGCCTACGAGCAGTACTTC. This gives the protein CASNPSGSLAYEQYF.

This clonotype was detected only a few times. DNA for the CDR3: TGTGCCAGCAGCTTTAGACGTAGGGAAAACATTCAGTACTTC. It codes for CASSFRRRENIQYF. This chain links TRBV7-2 with TRBJ2-4; D unresolved. Trimming pared 3 bases from V and 5 bases from J, leaving 11 bases between. Per the germline V gene, CDR1 is SGHTA and CDR2 is FQGNSA. CDR3 size: 14 residues.

In this sample, this clonotype turned up many times. The chain employs TRBV20-1 and TRBJ1-2; 9 bases line up with TRBD1. Germline CDR1 and CDR2: DFQATT and SNEGSKA (reference sequence). J lost 3 bases, V lost 4 bases, and 3 bases had no gene match. This CDR3 spans 13 amino acids. CDR3 sequence: CSAIRTGDYGYTF. The CDR3 bases are TGCAGTGCTATAAGGACAGGGGACTATGGCTACACCTTC.

This clonotype was seen a few times. The CDR3 region is CSAPPGDTGTDTQYF. The CDR3, as DNA: TGCAGTGCTCCCCCCGGGGACACCGGCACAGATACGCAGTATTTT. The chain is built from TRBV20-1 and TRBJ2-3, with D maybe TRBD1 (6 bases). The germline gives CDR1 DFQATT, CDR2 SNEGSKA (reference sequence). Trimming removed 5 bases from V and 1 base from J, with 16 bases in between. This CDR3 has 15 residues.

This clonotype occurred many times. The chain couples TRBV20-1 to TRBJ2-3, with no clear D. The length of the CDR3 is 15 residues. Trimming left V 5 bases short and J 2 bases short, with 17 bases between. Germline CDR1 is DFQATT and CDR2 is SNEGSKA (reference sequence). Here the CDR3 DNA reads TGCAGTGCTGCCCTTATCGGGTGGGACACAGATACGCAGTATTTT. This encodes CSAALIGWDTDTQYF.

This clonotype was seen ten or more times. The genes are TRBV29-1 and TRBJ2-2; D might be TRBD2 (5 bases). CDR3 length: 11 amino acids. Between the trimmed V and J ends, which lost 7 bases and 3 bases, there was a span of 6 bases. Germline values: CDR1 SQVTM, CDR2 ANQGSEA. The CDR3 sequence is CSAGYTGELFF. CDR3 bases: TGCAGCGCGGGATACACCGGGGAGCTGTTTTTT.

The table lists this clonotype with a few counts. The J gene is TRBJ1-1, the V gene TRBV7-3; D is unresolved. The CDR3 loop spans 13 amino acids. The ends were cut back, 2 bases at V and 4 bases at J, with 8 bases in the middle. CDR1 and CDR2 from the germline V gene are SGHTA and FQGTGA. CDR3 DNA sequence: TGTGCCAGCAGCTTAGTGGGGAGCACTGAAGCTTTCTTT. Translation: CASSLVGSTEAFF.

This clonotype has more than one count but fewer than ten. The rearrangement joins TRBV4-3 to TRBJ2-1, with a tentative D call TRBD2 (6 bases). The V gene's germline CDR1 is LGHNA and CDR2 YSLEER. V gave up 0 bases and J gave up 6 bases, with 12 bases separating them. There are 15 residues in the CDR3. The chain's CDR3 is CASSQDALRGNEQFF. In nucleotides, the CDR3 is TGCGCCAGCAGCCAAGATGCCCTGCGGGGCAATGAGCAGTTCTTC.

This CDR3 reads CASSSPGGVKTQYF. CDR3 DNA: TGTGCCAGCAGCTCACCAGGGGGCGTGAAGACCCAGTACTTC. V is TRBV5-5 and J is TRBJ2-5, with 8 bases aligning to TRBD1. The V and J ends lost 3 bases and 6 bases, in that order; junction bases with no gene match: 7. CDR1 and CDR2 (germline): SGHKS, YYEKEE (reference sequence). This CDR3 is built from 14 residues.

In this sample, this clonotype turned up a few times. This rearrangement joins TRBV2 to TRBJ1-6, with unresolved D. Germline V gene lookup returns CDR1 SNHLY and CDR2 FYNNEI. The germline V and J ends were trimmed by 6 bases and 5 bases, with 14 bases remaining between them. The CDR3 length is 15 residues. CDR3 sequence (DNA): TGTGCCAGCAGCGGGCCTGCAAGGGATAATTCACCCCTCCACTTT. Its translation is CASSGPARDNSPLHF.